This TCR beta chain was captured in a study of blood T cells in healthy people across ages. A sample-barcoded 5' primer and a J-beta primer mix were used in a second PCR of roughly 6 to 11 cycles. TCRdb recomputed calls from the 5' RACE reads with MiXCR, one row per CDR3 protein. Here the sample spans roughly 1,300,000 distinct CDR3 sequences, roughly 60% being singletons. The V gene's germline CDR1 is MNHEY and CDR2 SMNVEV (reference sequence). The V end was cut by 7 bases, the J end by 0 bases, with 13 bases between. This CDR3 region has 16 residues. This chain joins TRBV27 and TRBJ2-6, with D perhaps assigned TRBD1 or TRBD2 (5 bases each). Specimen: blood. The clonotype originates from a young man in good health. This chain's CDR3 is CASTGTASSGANVLTF. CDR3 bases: TGTGCCAGCACCGGGACCGCCAGCTCTGGGGCCAACGTCCTGACTTTC.